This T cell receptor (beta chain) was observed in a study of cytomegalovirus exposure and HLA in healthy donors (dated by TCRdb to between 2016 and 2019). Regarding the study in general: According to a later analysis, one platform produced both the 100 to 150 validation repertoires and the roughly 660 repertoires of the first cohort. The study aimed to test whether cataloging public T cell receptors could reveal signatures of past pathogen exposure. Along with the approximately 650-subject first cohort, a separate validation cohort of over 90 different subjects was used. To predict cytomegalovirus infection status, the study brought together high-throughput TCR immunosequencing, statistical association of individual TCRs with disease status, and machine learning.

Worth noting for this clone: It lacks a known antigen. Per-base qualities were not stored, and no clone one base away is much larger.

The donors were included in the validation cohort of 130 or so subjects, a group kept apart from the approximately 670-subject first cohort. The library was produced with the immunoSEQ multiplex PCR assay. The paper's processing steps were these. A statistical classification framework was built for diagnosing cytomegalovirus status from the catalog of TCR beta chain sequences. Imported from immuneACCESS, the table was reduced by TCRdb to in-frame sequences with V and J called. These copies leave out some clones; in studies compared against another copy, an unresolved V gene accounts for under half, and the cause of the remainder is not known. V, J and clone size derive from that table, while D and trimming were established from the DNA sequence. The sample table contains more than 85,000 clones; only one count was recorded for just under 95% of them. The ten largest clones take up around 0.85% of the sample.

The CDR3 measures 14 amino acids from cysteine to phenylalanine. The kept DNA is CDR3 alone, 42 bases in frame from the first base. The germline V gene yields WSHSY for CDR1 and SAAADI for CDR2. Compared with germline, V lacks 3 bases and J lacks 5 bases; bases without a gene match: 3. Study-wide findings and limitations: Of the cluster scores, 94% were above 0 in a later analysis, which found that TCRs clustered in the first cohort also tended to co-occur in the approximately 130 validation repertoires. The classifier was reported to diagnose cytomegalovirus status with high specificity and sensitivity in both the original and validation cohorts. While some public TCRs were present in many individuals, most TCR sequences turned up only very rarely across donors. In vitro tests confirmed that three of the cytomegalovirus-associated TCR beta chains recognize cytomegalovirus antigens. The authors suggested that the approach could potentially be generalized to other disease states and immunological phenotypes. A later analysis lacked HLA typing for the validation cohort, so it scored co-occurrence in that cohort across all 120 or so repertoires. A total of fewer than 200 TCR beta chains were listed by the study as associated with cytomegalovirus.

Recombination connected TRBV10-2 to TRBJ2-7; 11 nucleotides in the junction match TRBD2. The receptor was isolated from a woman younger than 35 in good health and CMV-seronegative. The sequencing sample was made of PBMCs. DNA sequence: TGCGCCAGCAGTGAATCTAGCGGGGGGCACGAGCAGTACTTC. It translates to CASSESSGGHEQYF.